This T cell receptor (beta chain) was captured in a study of T-cell memory formation after mild COVID-19. MiXCR, applied by TCRdb to the 5' RACE reads, yields one record per CDR3 protein. Of 130,000 to 150,000 distinct CDR3 sequences detected, about 19% appear once; the ten largest clones hold approximately 2.4%. Whole-study findings and limits: Contracting CD4+ clones were located mainly in CM and EM, and CD8+ clones in EMRA. Some clones that responded turned up in pre-infection memory, which suggests that cross-reactive memory joined in. Contracting clones from day 15 to 85 showed balanced CD4/CD8; later expanders favored CD4+.

Per germline, CDR1 SGHVS and CDR2 FNYEAQ. The CDR3 length is 14 residues. Between the trimmed V and J ends, which lost 5 bases and 2 bases, there was a span of 10 bases. This clonotype has a handful of counts. Antigen specificity is unknown. Sequenced material: PBMCs or a T cell subset sorted from them (not recorded which). This TCR derives from an adult woman who had mild COVID-19 (a few samples of this study predate the infection). Cell type and time point are not known. This chain connects TRBV7-6 to TRBJ1-5; D possibly corresponds to TRBD1 (5 bases). DNA of the CDR3: TGTGCCAGCAGCGTCGGGGGGGGCAATCAGCCCCAGCATTTT. Protein: CASSVGGGNQPQHF.